The rows below give T cell receptor beta chains drawn from one sample of a study of blood T cell repertoires in COVID-19. Generated by immunoSEQ multiplex PCR, the TCRdb table keeps only in-frame clones and is missing some. The table lists a few hundred thousand clones, approximately 83% of them singletons, with about 4.3% in the top ten. Sequencing input: PBMCs or T cells enriched from blood (not recorded which). The receptors here all came from a woman aged 25 to 39 who had recovered from COVID-19. Each CDR3 is given with its conserved first and last residue. D genes are given only for firm matches. The size field is filled for only some rows; it gives once, few, many or a size class.

DNA: TGTGCCAGCGGGAAGGGAGGAGGGATCCCCTACGAGCAGTACTTC
CDR3: CASGKGGGIPYEQYF
V: TRBV6-5
size: -
length: 15
D: -
J: TRBJ2-7

DNA: TGTGCCAGCAGCCTTGGGACTAGCGGGGGTTACAATGAGCAGTTCTTC
CDR3: CASSLGTSGGYNEQFF
V: TRBV7-6
size: -
length: 16
D: TRBD2
J: TRBJ2-1

DNA: TGTGCCAGCAACTTACTTACAGGGGGCTGGAATCAGCCCCAGCATTTT
CDR3: CASNLLTGGWNQPQHF
V: TRBV28
size: -
length: 16
D: TRBD1
J: TRBJ1-5

DNA: TGTGCCAGTAGTTTAGGGGGAGGGGGCAATCAGCCCCAGCATTTT
CDR3: CASSLGGGGNQPQHF
V: TRBV19
size: -
length: 15
D: -
J: TRBJ1-5

DNA: TGTGCCAGCAGTTTATTCTCCGACACTGAAGCTTTCTTT
CDR3: CASSLFSDTEAFF
V: TRBV28
size: once
length: 13
D: -
J: TRBJ1-1

DNA: TGTGCCAGCAGCTTTCTAGGGGGCCGGAACACCGGGGAGCTGTTTTTT
CDR3: CASSFLGGRNTGELFF
V: TRBV7-8
size: -
length: 16
D: TRBD1
J: TRBJ2-2

DNA: TGCGCCAGCAGTGTAGGAGACAGAGACTACAATGAGCAGTTCTTC
CDR3: CASSVGDRDYNEQFF
V: TRBV10-1
size: -
length: 15
D: -
J: TRBJ2-1

DNA: TGTGCCAGCAGCCCTACAGGGACGGAAGAGACCCAGTACTTC
CDR3: CASSPTGTEETQYF
V: TRBV28
size: -
length: 14
D: -
J: TRBJ2-5

DNA: TGTGCCAGCAGCTTAGTCCGCTACGGCACAGATACGCAGTATTTT
CDR3: CASSLVRYGTDTQYF
V: TRBV7-8
size: -
length: 15
D: -
J: TRBJ2-3

DNA: TGTGCCAGCAGTTACTCGAGTGGAGGGATCTACGAGCAGTACTTC
CDR3: CASSYSSGGIYEQYF
V: TRBV6-5
size: once
length: 15
D: -
J: TRBJ2-7

DNA: TGTGCCAGCGGGTCGGCGAGCGGGATTCCCTTCTCCTACGAGCAGTACTTC
CDR3: CASGSASGIPFSYEQYF
V: TRBV27
size: -
length: 17
D: TRBD2
J: TRBJ2-7

DNA: TGTGCCAGCAGCCAAGGGAGAGCGGGGCTCACAGATACGCAGTATTTT
CDR3: CASSQGRAGLTDTQYF
V: TRBV4-2
size: -
length: 16
D: TRBD2
J: TRBJ2-3

DNA: TGTGCCAGCAGCCCGACAGAGTTCTATGGCTACACCTTC
CDR3: CASSPTEFYGYTF
V: TRBV28
size: -
length: 13
D: -
J: TRBJ1-2

DNA: TGTGCCAGCAGTCTGGGACAGCCAAATTCACCCCTCCACTTT
CDR3: CASSLGQPNSPLHF
V: TRBV7-9
size: -
length: 14
D: TRBD1
J: TRBJ1-6

DNA: TGTGCCACCAGGACAGGGCCTGGAAACACCATATATTTT
CDR3: CATRTGPGNTIYF
V: TRBV6-5
size: -
length: 13
D: TRBD1
J: TRBJ1-3

DNA: TGTGCCAGTAGTCCAGGGGGCACTGAAGCTTTCTTT
CDR3: CASSPGGTEAFF
V: TRBV19
size: -
length: 12
D: TRBD1
J: TRBJ1-1

DNA: TGTGCCAGTAGTAGCGGACCTGGGACAGGTCGGAACACTGAAGCTTTCTTT
CDR3: CASSSGPGTGRNTEAFF
V: TRBV19
size: once
length: 17
D: TRBD1
J: TRBJ1-1

DNA: TGTGCCAGCAGCTTAATCGTTAGCTCTAATGAGCAGTTCTTC
CDR3: CASSLIVSSNEQFF
V: TRBV7-9
size: -
length: 14
D: -
J: TRBJ2-1

DNA: TGTGCCACCAGCAGAGACCGAATCGACAGCGACTATGGCTACACCTTC
CDR3: CATSRDRIDSDYGYTF
V: TRBV15
size: -
length: 16
D: -
J: TRBJ1-2

DNA: TGTGCCAGCAGCCTCCCCGGGGTGGGCTATGAAGCTTTCTTT
CDR3: CASSLPGVGYEAFF
V: TRBV28
size: -
length: 14
D: -
J: TRBJ1-1

DNA: TGTGCCAGCAGCTTCCTTAGCGGGGGATCACTCCAAGAGACCCAGTACTTC
CDR3: CASSFLSGGSLQETQYF
V: TRBV7-6
size: -
length: 17
D: TRBD2
J: TRBJ2-5

DNA: TGTGCCAGCAGCTTCAGCGGGAGTAAGACCGGGGAGCTGTTTTTT
CDR3: CASSFSGSKTGELFF
V: TRBV7-3
size: once
length: 15
D: TRBD2
J: TRBJ2-2

DNA: TGTGCCATCAGTGAGACAGGGGGCGCGGAGACCCAGTACTTC
CDR3: CAISETGGAETQYF
V: TRBV10-3
size: -
length: 14
D: TRBD1
J: TRBJ2-5

DNA: TGTGCCAGCAGCCAAGATTCTAGCGGGAGATCCTACGAGCAGTACTTC
CDR3: CASSQDSSGRSYEQYF
V: TRBV4-2
size: -
length: 16
D: TRBD2
J: TRBJ2-7

DNA: TGTGCCAGCAGAGCTTCACAGACCCTGAACACTGAAGCTTTCTTT
CDR3: CASRASQTLNTEAFF
V: TRBV6-5
size: -
length: 15
D: -
J: TRBJ1-1

DNA: TGTGCCAGTAGTATCTCGACAGGTTATAATTCACCCCTCCACTTT
CDR3: CASSISTGYNSPLHF
V: TRBV19
size: -
length: 15
D: -
J: TRBJ1-6

DNA: TGTGCCAGCAGCTTGCCTTTCCGGGGGAGGGGGAAAAACATTCAGTACTTC
CDR3: CASSLPFRGRGKNIQYF
V: TRBV7-2
size: -
length: 17
D: -
J: TRBJ2-4

DNA: TGTGCCAGCAGCTTATACCTTAGACAGGGGAAAAGCTCTGGGGCCAACGTCCTGACTTTC
CDR3: CASSLYLRQGKSSGANVLTF
V: TRBV7-6
size: -
length: 20
D: TRBD1
J: TRBJ2-6

DNA: TGTGCCAGCAGTCAAACAGGGGGCCCTACCTATGGCTACACCTTC
CDR3: CASSQTGGPTYGYTF
V: TRBV28
size: -
length: 15
D: TRBD1
J: TRBJ1-2

DNA: TGTGCCAGCAGCTTAGATCAGACAGGGGGCAGCGAGCAGTACTTC
CDR3: CASSLDQTGGSEQYF
V: TRBV7-7
size: -
length: 15
D: TRBD1
J: TRBJ2-7

DNA: TGTGCCAGCAGCTTGCACAGGGGGCAGGATGGCTACACCTTC
CDR3: CASSLHRGQDGYTF
V: TRBV5-4
size: -
length: 14
D: TRBD1
J: TRBJ1-2

DNA: TGTGCCACCTCGGGTAGTTGGAACACTGAAGCTTTCTTT
CDR3: CATSGSWNTEAFF
V: TRBV28
size: -
length: 13
D: -
J: TRBJ1-1

DNA: TGTGCCAGCAACCCTTTGGGGCTTAGCTCCTACGAGCAGTACTTC
CDR3: CASNPLGLSSYEQYF
V: TRBV11-2
size: -
length: 15
D: -
J: TRBJ2-7